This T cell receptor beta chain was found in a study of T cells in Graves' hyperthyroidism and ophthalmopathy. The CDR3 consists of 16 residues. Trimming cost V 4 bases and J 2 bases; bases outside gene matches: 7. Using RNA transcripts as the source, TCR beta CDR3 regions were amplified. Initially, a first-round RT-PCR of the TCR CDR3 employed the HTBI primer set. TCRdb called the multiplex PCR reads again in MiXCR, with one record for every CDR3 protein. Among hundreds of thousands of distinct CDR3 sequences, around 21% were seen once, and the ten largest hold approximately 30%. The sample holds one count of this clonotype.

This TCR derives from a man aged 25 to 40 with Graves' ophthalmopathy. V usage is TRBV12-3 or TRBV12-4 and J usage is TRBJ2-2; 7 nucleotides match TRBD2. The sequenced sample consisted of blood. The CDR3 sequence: CASSYGLAENTGELFF. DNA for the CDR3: TGTGCCAGCAGTTATGGGCTAGCGGAAAACACCGGGGAGCTGTTTTTT.